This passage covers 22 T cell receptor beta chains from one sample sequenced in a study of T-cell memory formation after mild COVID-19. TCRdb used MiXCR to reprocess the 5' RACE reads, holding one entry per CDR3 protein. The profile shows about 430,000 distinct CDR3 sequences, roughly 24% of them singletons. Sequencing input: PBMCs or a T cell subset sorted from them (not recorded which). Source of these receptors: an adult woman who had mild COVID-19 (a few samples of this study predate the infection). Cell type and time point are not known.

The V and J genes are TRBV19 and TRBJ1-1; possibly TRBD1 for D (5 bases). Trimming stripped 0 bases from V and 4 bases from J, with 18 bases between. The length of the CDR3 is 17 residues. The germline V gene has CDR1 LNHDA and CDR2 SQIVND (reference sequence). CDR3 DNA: TGTGCCAGTAGTATAGAGTTCGGGGGACCGTTGACCACTGAAGCTTTCTTT. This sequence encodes CASSIEFGGPLTTEAFF.

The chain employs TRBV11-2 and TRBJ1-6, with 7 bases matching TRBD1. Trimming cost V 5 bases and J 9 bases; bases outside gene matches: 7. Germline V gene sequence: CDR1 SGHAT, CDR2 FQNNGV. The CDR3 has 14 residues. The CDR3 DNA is TGTGCCAGCAGCGGGACAGCCGGGAGTTCACCCCTCCACTTT. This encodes CASSGTAGSSPLHF.

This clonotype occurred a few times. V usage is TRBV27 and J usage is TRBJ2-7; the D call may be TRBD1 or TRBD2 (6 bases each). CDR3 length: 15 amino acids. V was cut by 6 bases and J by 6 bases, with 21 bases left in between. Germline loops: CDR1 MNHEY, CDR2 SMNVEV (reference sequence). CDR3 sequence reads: CASSTLRDTLREQYF. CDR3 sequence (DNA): TGTGCCAGCAGCACCCTGCGGGACACCCTTCGCGAGCAGTACTTC.

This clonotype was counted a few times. The CDR3 reads CSAGVGGETQYF. The CDR3, as DNA: TGCAGTGCGGGGGTAGGGGGCGAGACCCAGTACTTC. V and J are TRBV20-1 and TRBJ2-5; 7 positions agree with TRBD1. This CDR3 contains 12 residues. V was pared by 6 bases and J by 5 bases, with 6 bases of the junction left unmatched. CDR1 is DFQATT, CDR2 SNEGSKA, per germline (reference sequence).

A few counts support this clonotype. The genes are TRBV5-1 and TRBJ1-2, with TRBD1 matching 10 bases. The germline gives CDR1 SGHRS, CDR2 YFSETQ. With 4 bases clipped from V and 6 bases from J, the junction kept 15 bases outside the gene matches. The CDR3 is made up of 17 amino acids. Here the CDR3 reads CASSPLRDRGAPDGYTF. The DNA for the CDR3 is TGCGCCAGCAGCCCACTCCGGGACAGGGGCGCCCCAGATGGCTACACCTTC.

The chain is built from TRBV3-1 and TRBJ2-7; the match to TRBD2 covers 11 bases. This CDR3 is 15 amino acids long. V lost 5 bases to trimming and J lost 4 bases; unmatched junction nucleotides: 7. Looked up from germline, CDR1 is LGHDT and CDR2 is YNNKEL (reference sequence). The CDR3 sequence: CASSSTSGGVYEQYF. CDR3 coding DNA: TGTGCCAGCAGCTCCACTAGCGGGGGAGTATACGAGCAGTACTTC.

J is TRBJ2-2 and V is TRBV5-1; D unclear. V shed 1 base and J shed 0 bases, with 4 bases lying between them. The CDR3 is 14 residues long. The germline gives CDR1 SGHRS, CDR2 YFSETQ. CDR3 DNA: TGCGCCAGCAGCTTGAACGCGAACACCGGGGAGCTGTTTTTT. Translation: CASSLNANTGELFF.

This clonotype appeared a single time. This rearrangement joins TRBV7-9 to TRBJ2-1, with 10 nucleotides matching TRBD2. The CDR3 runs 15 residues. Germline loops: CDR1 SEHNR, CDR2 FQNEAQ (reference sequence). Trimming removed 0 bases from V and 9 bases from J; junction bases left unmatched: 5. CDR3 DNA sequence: TGTGCCAGCAGCTTAGCGGTCCTAGCGGGAGCTGAGCAGTTCTTC. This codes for CASSLAVLAGAEQFF. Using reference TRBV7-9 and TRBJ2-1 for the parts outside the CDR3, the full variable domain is DTGVSQNPRHKITKRGQNVTFRCDPISEHNRLYWYRQTLGQGPEFLTYFQNEAQLEKSRLLSDRFSAERPKGSFSTLEIQRTEQGDSAMYLCASSLAVLAGAEQFFGPGTRLTVL.

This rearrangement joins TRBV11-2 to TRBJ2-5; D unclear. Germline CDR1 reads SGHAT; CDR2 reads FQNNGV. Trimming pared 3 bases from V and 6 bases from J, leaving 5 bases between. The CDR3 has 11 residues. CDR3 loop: CASSFRQTQYF. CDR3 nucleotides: TGTGCCAGCAGCTTTCGACAGACCCAGTACTTC.

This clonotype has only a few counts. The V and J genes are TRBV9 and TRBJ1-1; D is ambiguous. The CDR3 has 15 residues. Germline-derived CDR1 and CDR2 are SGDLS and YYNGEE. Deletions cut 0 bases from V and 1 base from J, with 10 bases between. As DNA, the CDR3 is TGTGCCAGCAGCGTAGTTGGCGGATGGAACACTGAAGCTTTCTTT. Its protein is CASSVVGGWNTEAFF. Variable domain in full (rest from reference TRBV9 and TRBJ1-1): DSGVTQTPKHLITATGQRVTLRCSPRSGDLSVYWYQQSLDQGLQFLIQYYNGEERAKGNILERFSAQQFPDLHSELNLSSLELGDSALYFCASSVVGGWNTEAFFGQGTRLTVV.

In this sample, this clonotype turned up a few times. CDR3 coding DNA: TGTGCCAGCAGTTTACCTGGGACAGAATCCTACGAGCAGTACTTC. Protein sequence: CASSLPGTESYEQYF. The genes are TRBV27 and TRBJ2-7; 7 bases align to TRBD1. J was trimmed by 1 base and V by 2 bases; bases with no gene match: 5. Germline V lookup: CDR1 MNHEY, CDR2 SMNVEV (reference sequence). This CDR3 has 15 residues.

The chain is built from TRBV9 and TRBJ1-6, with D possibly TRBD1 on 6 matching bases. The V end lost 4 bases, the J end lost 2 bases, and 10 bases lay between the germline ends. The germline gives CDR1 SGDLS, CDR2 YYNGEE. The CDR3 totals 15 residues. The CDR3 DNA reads TGTGCCAGCAGCCCTCGGACAGCCTATAATTCACCCCTCCACTTT. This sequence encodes CASSPRTAYNSPLHF.

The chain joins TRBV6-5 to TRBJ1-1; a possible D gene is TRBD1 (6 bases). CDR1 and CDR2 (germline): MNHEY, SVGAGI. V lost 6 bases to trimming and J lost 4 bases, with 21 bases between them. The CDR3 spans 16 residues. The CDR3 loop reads CASSSPRGGEGTEAFF. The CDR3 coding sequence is TGTGCCAGCAGCTCACCACGAGGGGGTGAGGGCACTGAAGCTTTCTTT.

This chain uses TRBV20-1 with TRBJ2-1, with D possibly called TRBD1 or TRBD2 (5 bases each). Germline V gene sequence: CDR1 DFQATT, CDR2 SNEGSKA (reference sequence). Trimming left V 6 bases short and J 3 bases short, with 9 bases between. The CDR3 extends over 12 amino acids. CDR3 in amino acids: CSAGADYNEQFF. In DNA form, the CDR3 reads TGCAGTGCCGGGGCTGACTACAATGAGCAGTTCTTC.

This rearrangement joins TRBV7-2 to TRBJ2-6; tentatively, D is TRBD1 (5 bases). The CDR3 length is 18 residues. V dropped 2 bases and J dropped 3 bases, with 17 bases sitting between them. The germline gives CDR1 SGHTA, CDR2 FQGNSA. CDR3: CASSLLSLRGRGANVLTF. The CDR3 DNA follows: TGTGCCAGCAGCTTATTAAGCCTTAGGGGTCGTGGGGCCAACGTCCTGACTTTC.

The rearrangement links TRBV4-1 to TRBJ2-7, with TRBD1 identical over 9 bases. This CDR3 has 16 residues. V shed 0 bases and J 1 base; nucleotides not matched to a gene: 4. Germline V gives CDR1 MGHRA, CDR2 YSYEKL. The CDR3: CASSQERDRASYEQYF. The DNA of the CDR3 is TGCGCCAGCAGCCAAGAAAGGGACAGGGCGTCCTACGAGCAGTACTTC.

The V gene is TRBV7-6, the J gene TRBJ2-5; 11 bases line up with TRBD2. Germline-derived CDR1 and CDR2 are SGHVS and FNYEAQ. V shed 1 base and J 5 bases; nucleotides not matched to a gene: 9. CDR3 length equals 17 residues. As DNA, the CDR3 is TGTGCCAGCAGCTTAGGAGGCCTAGCGGGGGGACCCGAGACCCAGTACTTC. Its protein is CASSLGGLAGGPETQYF.

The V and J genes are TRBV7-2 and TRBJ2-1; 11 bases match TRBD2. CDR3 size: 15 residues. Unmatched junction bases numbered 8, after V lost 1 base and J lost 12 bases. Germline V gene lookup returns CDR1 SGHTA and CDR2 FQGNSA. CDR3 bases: TGTGCCAGCAGCTTAGTCGCTAGCGGGAGGTCGACGCAGTTCTTC. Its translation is CASSLVASGRSTQFF.

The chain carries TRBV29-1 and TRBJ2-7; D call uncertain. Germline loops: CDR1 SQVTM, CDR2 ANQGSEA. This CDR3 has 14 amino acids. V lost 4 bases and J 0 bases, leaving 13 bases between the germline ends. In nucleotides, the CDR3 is TGCAGCGTTGTTGCCACCTTCCTCTCCTACGAGCAGTACTTC. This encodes CSVVATFLSYEQYF.

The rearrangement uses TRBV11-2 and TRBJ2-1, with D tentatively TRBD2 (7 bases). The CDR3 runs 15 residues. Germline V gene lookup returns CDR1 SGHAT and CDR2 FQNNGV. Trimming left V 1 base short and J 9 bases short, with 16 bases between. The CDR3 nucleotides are TGTGCCAGCAGCTTAGGAGGGGGGGCCCTCAGTGAGCAGTTCTTC. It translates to CASSLGGGALSEQFF.

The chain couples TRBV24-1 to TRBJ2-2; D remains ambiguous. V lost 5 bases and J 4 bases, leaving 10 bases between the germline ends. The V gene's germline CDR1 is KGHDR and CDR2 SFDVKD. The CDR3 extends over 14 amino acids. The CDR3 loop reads CATSAPWGTGELFF. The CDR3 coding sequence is TGTGCCACCAGTGCCCCTTGGGGCACCGGGGAGCTGTTTTTT.

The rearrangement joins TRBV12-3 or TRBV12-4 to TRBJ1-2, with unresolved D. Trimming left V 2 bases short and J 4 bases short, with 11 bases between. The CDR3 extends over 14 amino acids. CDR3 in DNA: TGTGCCAGCAGTTTAAAAGGGTTCGGCTATGGCTACACCTTC. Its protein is CASSLKGFGYGYTF.